This T cell receptor beta chain was found in a study of blood T cell repertoires in COVID-19. Everyone who took part was about 18 to 90 years old, and they came from 24 US areas. Trimming left V 9 bases short and J 2 bases short, with 14 bases between. The CDR3 is 14 amino acids. Germline values: CDR1 LNHDA, CDR2 SQIVND (reference sequence). Original data processing: Estimated nucleated cell counts came from reference gene primer amplification. Sequenced by immunoSEQ multiplex PCR; TCRdb stores in-frame clones only, minus some. That table gives V, J and clone size, and the DNA gave D and trimming. The sample shows fewer than 450,000 clones, 80% to 95% of them seen only once.

The V and J genes are TRBV19 and TRBJ1-5; D possibly corresponds to TRBD1 (6 bases). The clonotype was recovered from a man aged 18 to 30 who had recovered from COVID-19. Sequencing used PBMCs or T cells enriched from blood (not recorded which). The CDR3 bases are TGTGCCAGCCAGGACAGTGGGGGCAATCAGCCCCAGCATTTT. This encodes CASQDSGGNQPQHF.